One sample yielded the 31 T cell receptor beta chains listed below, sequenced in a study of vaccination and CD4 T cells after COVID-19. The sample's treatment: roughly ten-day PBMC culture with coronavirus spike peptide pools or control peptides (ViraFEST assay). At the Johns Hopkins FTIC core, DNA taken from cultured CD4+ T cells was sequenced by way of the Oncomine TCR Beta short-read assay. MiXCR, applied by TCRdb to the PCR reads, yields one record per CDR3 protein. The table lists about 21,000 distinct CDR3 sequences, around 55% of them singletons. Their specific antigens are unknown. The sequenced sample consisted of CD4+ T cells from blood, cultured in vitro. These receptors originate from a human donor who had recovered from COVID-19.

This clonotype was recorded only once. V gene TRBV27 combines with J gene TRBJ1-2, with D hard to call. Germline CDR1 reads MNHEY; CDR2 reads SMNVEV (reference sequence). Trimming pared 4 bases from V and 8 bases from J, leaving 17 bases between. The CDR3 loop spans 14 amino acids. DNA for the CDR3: TGTGCCAGCAGTTCGGACGCCGCTCGGAGCGGCTACACCTTC. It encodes CASSSDAARSGYTF.

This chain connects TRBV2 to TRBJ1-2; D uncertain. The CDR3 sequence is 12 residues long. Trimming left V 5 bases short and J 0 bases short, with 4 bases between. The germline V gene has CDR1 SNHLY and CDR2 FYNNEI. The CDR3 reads CASSSTNYGYTF. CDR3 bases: TGTGCCAGCAGTAGCACTAACTATGGCTACACCTTC.

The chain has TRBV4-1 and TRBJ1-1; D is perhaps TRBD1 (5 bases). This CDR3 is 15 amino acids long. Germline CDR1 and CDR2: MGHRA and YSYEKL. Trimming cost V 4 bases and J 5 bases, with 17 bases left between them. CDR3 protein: CASSPTRGVGTEAFF. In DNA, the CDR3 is TGCGCCAGCAGCCCCACCAGAGGGGTTGGGACTGAAGCTTTCTTT.

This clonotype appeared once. The CDR3 DNA reads as TGTGCCATCAGTGAGGGACAGTCCTACGAGCAGTACTTC. Protein sequence: CAISEGQSYEQYF. V gene TRBV10-3 combines with J gene TRBJ2-7; TRBD1 is a possible D gene (6 bases). This CDR3 is 13 amino acids long. The ends were cut back, 2 bases at V and 1 base at J, with 6 bases in the middle. Per germline, CDR1 ENHRY and CDR2 SYGVKD.

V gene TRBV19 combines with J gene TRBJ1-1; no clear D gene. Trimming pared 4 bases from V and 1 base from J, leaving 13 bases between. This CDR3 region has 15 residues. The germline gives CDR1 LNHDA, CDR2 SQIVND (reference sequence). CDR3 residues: CASSRGPSSNTEAFF. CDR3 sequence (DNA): TGTGCCAGTAGTAGGGGTCCTTCCTCGAACACTGAAGCTTTCTTT.

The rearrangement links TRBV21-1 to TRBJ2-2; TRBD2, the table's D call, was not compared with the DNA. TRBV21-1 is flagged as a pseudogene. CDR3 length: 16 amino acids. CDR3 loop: CASSKGEGTNTGELFF. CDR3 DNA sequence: TGTGCCAGCAGCAAGGGGGAGGGGACGAACACCGGGGAGCTGTTTTTT.

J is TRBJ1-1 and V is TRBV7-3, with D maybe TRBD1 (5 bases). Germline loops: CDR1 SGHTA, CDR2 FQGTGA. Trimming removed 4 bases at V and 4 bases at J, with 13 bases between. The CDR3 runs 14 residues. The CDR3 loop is CASSSRAGSTEAFF. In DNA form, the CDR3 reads TGTGCCAGCAGCTCCAGGGCCGGGAGCACTGAAGCTTTCTTT.

The CDR3 region is CASSLDQWGTEAFF. The CDR3 DNA is TGTGCCAGCAGCTTAGATCAGTGGGGCACTGAAGCTTTCTTT. The V gene is TRBV11-2, the J gene TRBJ1-1, with unresolved D. Trimming shortened V by 0 bases and J by 4 bases, and 9 bases separated the two germline ends. The CDR3 totals 14 residues. Germline CDR1 SGHAT, CDR2 FQNNGV.

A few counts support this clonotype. CDR3 DNA sequence: TGTGCCAGCAGTCAAGGCGGGAGTCCGCCCTACGAGCAGTACTTC. Translated: CASSQGGSPPYEQYF. The rearrangement links TRBV28 to TRBJ2-7; 7 bases fit TRBD2. J gave up 2 bases and V 5 bases, and 9 bases lay outside the gene matches. Per the germline V gene, CDR1 is MDHEN and CDR2 is SYDVKM. CDR3 length: 15 amino acids.

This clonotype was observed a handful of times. The CDR3 DNA follows: TGTGCCAGCAGTGCCCAACAGGGTCCGGACACTGAAGCTTTCTTT. Residues: CASSAQQGPDTEAFF. This chain uses TRBV6-2 or TRBV6-3 with TRBJ1-1; D is possibly TRBD1 (6 bases). This CDR3 region has 15 residues. Germline values: CDR1 MNHEY, CDR2 SVGEGT. Trimming stripped 5 bases from V and 3 bases from J, with 16 bases between.

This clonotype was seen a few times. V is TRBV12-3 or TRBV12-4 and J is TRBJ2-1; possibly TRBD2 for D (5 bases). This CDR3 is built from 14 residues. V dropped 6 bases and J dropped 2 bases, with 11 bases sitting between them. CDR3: CASSPSGPYNEQFF. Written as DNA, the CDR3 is TGTGCCAGCAGCCCAAGCGGACCCTACAATGAGCAGTTCTTC.

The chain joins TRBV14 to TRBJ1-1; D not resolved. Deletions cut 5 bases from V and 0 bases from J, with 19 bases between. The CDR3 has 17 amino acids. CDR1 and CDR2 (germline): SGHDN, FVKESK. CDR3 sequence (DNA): TGTGCCAGCAGCGCCCGACATGGACTAACGGTGAACACTGAAGCTTTCTTT. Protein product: CASSARHGLTVNTEAFF.

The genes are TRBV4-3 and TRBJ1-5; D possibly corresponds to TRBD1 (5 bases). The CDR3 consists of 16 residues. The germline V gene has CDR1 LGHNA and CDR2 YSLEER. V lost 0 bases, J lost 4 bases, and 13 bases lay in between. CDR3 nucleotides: TGCGCCAGCAGCCAAGATTTGACAGCCCTAAATCAGCCCCAGCATTTT. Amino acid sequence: CASSQDLTALNQPQHF.

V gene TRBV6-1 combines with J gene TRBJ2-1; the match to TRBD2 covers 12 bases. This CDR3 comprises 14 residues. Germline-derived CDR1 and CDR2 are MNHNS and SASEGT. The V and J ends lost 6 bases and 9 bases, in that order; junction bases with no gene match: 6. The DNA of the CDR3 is TGTGCCAGCAGGGCTAGCGGGAGGGCCGGTGAGCAGTTCTTC. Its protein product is CASRASGRAGEQFF.

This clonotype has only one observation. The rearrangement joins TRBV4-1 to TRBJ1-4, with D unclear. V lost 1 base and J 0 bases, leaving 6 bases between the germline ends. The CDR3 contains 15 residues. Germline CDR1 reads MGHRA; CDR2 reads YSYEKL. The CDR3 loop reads CASSQVPPTNEKLFF. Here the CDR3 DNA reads TGCGCCAGCAGCCAAGTCCCCCCAACTAATGAAAAACTGTTTTTT.

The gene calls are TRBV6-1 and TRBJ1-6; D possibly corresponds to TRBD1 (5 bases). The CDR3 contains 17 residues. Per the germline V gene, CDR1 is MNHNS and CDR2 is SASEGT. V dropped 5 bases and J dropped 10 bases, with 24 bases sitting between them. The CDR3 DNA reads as TGTGCCAGCAGTCCGCTGTTTTCCTCCAGGGCCGGGTCACCCCTCCACTTT. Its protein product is CASSPLFSSRAGSPLHF.

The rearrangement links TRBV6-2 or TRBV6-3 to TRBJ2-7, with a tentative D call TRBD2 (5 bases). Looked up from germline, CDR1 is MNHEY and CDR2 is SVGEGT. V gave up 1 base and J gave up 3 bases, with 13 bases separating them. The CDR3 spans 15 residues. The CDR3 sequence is CASSYLRADDYEQYF. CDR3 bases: TGTGCCAGCAGTTACTTGAGGGCGGATGACTACGAGCAGTACTTC.

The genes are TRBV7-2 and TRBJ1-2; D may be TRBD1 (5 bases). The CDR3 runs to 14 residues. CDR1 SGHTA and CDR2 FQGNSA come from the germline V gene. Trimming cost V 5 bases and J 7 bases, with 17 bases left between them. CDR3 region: CASSPGPPAGGYTF. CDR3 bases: TGTGCCAGCAGCCCGGGACCGCCTGCAGGTGGCTACACCTTC.

CDR3 nucleotide sequence: TGTGCCAGCAGCCCACCATTGACTAGCGGGAGACCCGAGCAGTACTTC. Its protein product is CASSPPLTSGRPEQYF. V and J are TRBV6-2 or TRBV6-3 and TRBJ2-7; 12 bases line up with TRBD2. The J segment lost 6 bases and the V segment lost 6 bases, leaving 12 bases of the junction unmatched. Germline V gene sequence: CDR1 MNHEY, CDR2 SVGEGT. The length of the CDR3 is 16 residues.

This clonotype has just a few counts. CDR3: CASSIQGYSNQPQHF. The DNA of the CDR3 is TGTGCCAGCAGCATCCAGGGATATAGCAATCAGCCCCAGCATTTT. The chain recombines TRBV5-4 with TRBJ1-5, with a weak D call TRBD1 (5 bases). The CDR3 has 15 amino acids. CDR1 and CDR2 (germline): SGHNT, YYREEE (reference sequence). Trimming stripped 4 bases from V and 0 bases from J, with 11 bases between.

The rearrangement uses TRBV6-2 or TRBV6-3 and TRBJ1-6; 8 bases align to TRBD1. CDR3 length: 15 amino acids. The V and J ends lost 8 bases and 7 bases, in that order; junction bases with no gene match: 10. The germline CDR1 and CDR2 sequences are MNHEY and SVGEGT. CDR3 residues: CASRPGQVNNSPLHF. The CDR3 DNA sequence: TGTGCCAGCCGTCCGGGACAGGTAAACAATTCACCCCTCCACTTT.

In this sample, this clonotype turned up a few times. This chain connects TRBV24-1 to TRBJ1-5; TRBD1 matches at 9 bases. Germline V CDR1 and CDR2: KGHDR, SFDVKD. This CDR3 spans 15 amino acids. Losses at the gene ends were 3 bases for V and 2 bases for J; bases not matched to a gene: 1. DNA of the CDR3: TGTGCCACCAGTGATCGGACAGGGGGCAATCAGCCCCAGCATTTT. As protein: CATSDRTGGNQPQHF.

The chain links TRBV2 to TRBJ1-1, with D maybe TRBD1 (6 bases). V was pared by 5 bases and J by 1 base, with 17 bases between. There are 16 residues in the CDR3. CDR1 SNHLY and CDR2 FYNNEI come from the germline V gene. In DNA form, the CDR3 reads TGTGCCAGCAGTAAATACAGGGACGGTGGGAACACTGAAGCTTTCTTT. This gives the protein CASSKYRDGGNTEAFF. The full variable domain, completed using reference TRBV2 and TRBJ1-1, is EPEVTQTPSHQVTQMGQEVILRCVPISNHLYFYWYRQILGQKVEFLVSFYNNEISEKSEIFDDQFSVERPDGSNFTLKIRSTKLEDSAMYFCASSKYRDGGNTEAFFGQGTRLTVV.

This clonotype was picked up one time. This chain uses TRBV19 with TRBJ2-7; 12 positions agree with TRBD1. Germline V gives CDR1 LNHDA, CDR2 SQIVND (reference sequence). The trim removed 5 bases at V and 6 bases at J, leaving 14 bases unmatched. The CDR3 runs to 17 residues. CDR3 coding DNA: TGTGCCAGTAGTCGGCTAGGCGCGGGACAGGGGGCCGCCGAGCAGTACTTC. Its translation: CASSRLGAGQGAAEQYF.

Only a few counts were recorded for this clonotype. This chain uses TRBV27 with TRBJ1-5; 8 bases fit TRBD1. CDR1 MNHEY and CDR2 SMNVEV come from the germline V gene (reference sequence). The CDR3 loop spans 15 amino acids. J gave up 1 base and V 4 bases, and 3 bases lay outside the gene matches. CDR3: CASSSGQGSNQPQHF. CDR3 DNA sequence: TGTGCCAGCAGTTCCGGACAGGGAAGCAATCAGCCCCAGCATTTT.

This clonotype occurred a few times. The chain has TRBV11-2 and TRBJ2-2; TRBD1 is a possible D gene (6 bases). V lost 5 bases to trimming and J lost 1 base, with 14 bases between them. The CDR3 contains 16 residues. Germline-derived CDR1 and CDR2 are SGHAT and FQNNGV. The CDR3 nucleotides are TGTGCCAGCAGCCCATTCCGGGACATGAACACCGGGGAGCTGTTTTTT. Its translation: CASSPFRDMNTGELFF. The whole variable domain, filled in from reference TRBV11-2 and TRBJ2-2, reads EAGVAQSPRYKIIEKRQSVAFWCNPISGHATLYWYQQILGQGPKLLIQFQNNGVVDDSQLPKDRFSAERLKGVDSTLKIQPAKLEDSAVYLCASSPFRDMNTGELFFGEGSRLTVL.

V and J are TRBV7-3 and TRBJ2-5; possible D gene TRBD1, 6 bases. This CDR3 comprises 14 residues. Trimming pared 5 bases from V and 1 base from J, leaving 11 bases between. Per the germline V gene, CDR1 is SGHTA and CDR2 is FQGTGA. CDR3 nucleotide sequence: TGTGCCAGCAGCGCCGGGACACTCCAAGAGACCCAGTACTTC. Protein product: CASSAGTLQETQYF.

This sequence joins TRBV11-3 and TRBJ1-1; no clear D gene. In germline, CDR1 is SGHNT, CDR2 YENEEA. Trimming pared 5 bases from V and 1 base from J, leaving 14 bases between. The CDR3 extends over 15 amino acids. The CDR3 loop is CASSPSPSPNTEAFF. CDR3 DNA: TGTGCCAGCAGCCCATCTCCCTCCCCGAACACTGAAGCTTTCTTT.

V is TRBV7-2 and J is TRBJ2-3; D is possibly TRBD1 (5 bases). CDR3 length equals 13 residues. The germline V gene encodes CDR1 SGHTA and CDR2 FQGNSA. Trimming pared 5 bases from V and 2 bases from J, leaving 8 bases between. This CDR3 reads CASSPDITDTQYF. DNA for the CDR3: TGTGCCAGCAGCCCGGACATCACAGATACGCAGTATTTT.

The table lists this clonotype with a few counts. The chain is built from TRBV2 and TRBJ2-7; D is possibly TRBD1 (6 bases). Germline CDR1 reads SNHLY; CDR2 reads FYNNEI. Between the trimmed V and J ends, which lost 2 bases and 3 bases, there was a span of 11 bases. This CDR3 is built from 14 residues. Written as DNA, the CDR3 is TGTGCCAGCAGTGAACCAGGGGTGATCTACGAGCAGTACTTC. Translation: CASSEPGVIYEQYF.

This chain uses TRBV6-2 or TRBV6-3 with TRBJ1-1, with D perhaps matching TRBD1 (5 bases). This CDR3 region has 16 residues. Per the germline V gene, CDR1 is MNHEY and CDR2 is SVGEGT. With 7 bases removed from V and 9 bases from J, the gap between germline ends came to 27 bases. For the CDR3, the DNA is TGTGCCAGCACTACGTCCTGGACCGGGGGAGGAGGAAAAGCTTTCTTT. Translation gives CASTTSWTGGGGKAFF.